These T cell receptor beta chains were read from a single sample in a study of blood T cell repertoires in COVID-19. Clones were sequenced by immunoSEQ multiplex PCR, and TCRdb holds only the in-frame ones, with some missing. Here the sample spans some 300,000 clones, around 88% being singletons. The specimen was peripheral blood. The origin of the receptors is a woman in her twenties or thirties who had recovered from COVID-19. The CDR3 runs from the conserved cysteine through the conserved F or W. A D gene is named only where the DNA matches it firmly.

j_gene	v_gene	d_gene	CDR3aa
TRBJ1-4	TRBV7-9	.	CASSWGGTNEKLFF
TRBJ2-1	TRBV7-2	.	CASSYPTKTEEQFF
TRBJ2-1	TRBV18	TRBD2	CASSLGTSRDEQFF
TRBJ2-1	TRBV15	TRBD1	CATSRMGQGDNEQFF
TRBJ1-5	TRBV7-2	TRBD1	CASSPWDSPNQPQHF
TRBJ2-7	TRBV11-3	TRBD1	CASSLGDRGEQYF
TRBJ2-7	TRBV5-1	TRBD2	CASSLGTSGVTYEQYF
TRBJ2-1	TRBV6-2/TRBV6-3	TRBD2	CASSYGTSFNEQFF
TRBJ2-6	TRBV12-3/TRBV12-4	.	CASSSSGANVLTF
TRBJ2-3	TRBV5-1	.	CASSLGVVPIPDTQYF
TRBJ2-5	TRBV18	TRBD2	CASQKERGEETQYF
TRBJ2-1	TRBV5-1	TRBD1	CASRRGQGVFNEQFF
TRBJ1-2	TRBV28	.	CASSLLGRTAPYYGYTF
TRBJ1-2	TRBV5-4	TRBD1	CASSYGTVANYGYTF
TRBJ2-1	TRBV5-1	TRBD2	CASSWAYHPGTNNEQFF
TRBJ1-1	TRBV4-3	.	CASSQVLATEAFF
TRBJ1-2	TRBV7-9	.	CASSTGQFYGYTF
TRBJ2-5	TRBV7-2	.	CASSLDPGKRLETQYF
TRBJ1-2	TRBV5-1	.	CASSPAGARDRGYTF
TRBJ2-2	TRBV7-3	.	CASSRGAGASTGELFF
TRBJ1-2	TRBV28	.	CASSSNSYGYTF
TRBJ2-7	TRBV21-1	.	CASSNLLSEQYF
TRBJ1-1	TRBV4-3	TRBD1	CASSPTYFRDRLNTEAFF
TRBJ2-7	TRBV2	.	CASSVPGWEQYF
TRBJ2-1	TRBV7-2	.	CASSLALWGEDNEQFF
TRBJ1-3	TRBV7-8	.	CASSPERGGNTIYF
TRBJ2-3	TRBV10-2	TRBD2	CASSPSSGGARASTDTQYF
TRBJ1-5	TRBV6-5	.	CASSTGRFSQPQHF
TRBJ2-5	TRBV9	TRBD1	CASSLRQGATGETQYF
TRBJ1-1	TRBV7-3	TRBD1	CASSLTPGGTEAFF
TRBJ2-3	TRBV2	.	CASSEDLASDTQYF
TRBJ2-2	TRBV4-2	.	CASSQGGTGELFF
TRBJ1-2	TRBV30	.	CAWRDEGESGYTF
TRBJ2-3	TRBV5-5	TRBD1	CASSFSRQGHISTDTQYF
TRBJ2-7	TRBV27	.	CASSWGTQHGEQYF
TRBJ1-2	TRBV7-9	TRBD1	CASSWDRGGYTF
TRBJ2-1	TRBV27	TRBD2	CASSLLGLAHYEQFF
TRBJ2-5	TRBV24-1	.	CATSDFTGEPQETQYF
TRBJ1-2	TRBV9	.	CASSDLPTPNYGYTF
TRBJ2-5	TRBV12-3/TRBV12-4	.	CASSFSIEETQYF
TRBJ1-5	TRBV28	.	CASSLESRARDQPQHF
TRBJ2-5	TRBV25-1	TRBD2	CASSELGRGEETQYF
TRBJ1-3	TRBV2	.	CASSEASAGRGHTIYF
TRBJ2-2	TRBV18	.	CASSPPRTVLVLTGELFF
TRBJ2-5	TRBV7-6	TRBD2	CASSQRSGGWLETQYF
TRBJ2-7	TRBV2	TRBD1	CASTRARDRASYEQYF
TRBJ2-5	TRBV6-5	TRBD1	CASSKRDRGGETQYF
TRBJ1-5	TRBV27	.	CASSKQGGPQHF
TRBJ2-3	TRBV7-3	TRBD2	CASSLRLAGGSDTQYF